The subject of this entry is one TCR beta chain. Its antigen remains unidentified. TCRdb used MiXCR to reprocess the 5' RACE reads, holding one entry per CDR3 protein. The sample has hundreds of thousands of distinct CDR3 sequences, over 9% seen once. Between the trimmed V and J ends, which lost 5 bases and 5 bases, there was a span of 15 bases. This CDR3 has 14 residues. The sample comes from a study of identical twins. Study findings and constraints: There were fewer insertions in abundant cord blood beta clonotypes, but memory repertoires showed no such pattern.

This same sample was also taken into another study, of yellow fever vaccine responses in identical twins. This second report adds: Reportedly, twins showed a vaccine T cell response that looked partly convergent and partly personalized.

The source of this sequence is a woman in her late teens or twenties in good health. The rearrangement links TRBV12-3 or TRBV12-4 to TRBJ2-5, with a possible D match to TRBD1 (6 bases). Input material: PBMCs. CDR3 residues: CASSIAGAGETQYF. For the CDR3, the DNA is TGTGCCAGCAGTATCGCAGGGGCTGGGGAGACCCAGTACTTC.